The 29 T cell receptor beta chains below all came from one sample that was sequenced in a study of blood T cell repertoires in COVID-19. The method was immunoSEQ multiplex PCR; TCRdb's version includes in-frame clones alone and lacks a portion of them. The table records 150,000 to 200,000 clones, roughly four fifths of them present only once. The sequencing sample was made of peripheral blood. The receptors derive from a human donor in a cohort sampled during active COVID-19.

CDR3 protein: CASSAGTSGSDEQFF. As DNA, the CDR3 is TGTGCCAGCAGCGCCGGGACTAGCGGGAGTGATGAGCAGTTCTTC. This chain uses TRBV9 with TRBJ2-1, with TRBD2 identical over 14 bases. The J segment lost 8 bases and the V segment lost 3 bases, leaving 4 bases of the junction unmatched. CDR1 and CDR2 (germline): SGDLS, YYNGEE. The CDR3 contains 15 residues.

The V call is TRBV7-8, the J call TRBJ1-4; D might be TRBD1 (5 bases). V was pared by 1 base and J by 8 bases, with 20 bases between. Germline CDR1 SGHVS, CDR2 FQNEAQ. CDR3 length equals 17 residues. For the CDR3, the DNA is TGTGCCAGCAGCTTAGGTCTAGGGCAGGGAGGAAGGGAAAAACTGTTTTTT. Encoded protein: CASSLGLGQGGREKLFF. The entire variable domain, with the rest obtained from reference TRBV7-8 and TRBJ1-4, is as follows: GAGVSQSPRYKVAKRGQDVALRCDPISGHVSLFWYQQALGQGPEFLTYFQNEAQLDKSGLPSDRFFAERPEGSVSTLKIQRTQQEDSAVYLCASSLGLGQGGREKLFFGSGTQLSVL.

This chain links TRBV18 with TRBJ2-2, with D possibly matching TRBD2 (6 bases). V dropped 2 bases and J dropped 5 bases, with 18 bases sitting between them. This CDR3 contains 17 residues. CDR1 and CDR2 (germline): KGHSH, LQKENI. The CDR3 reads CASSPNAGRLGTGELFF. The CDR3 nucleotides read TGTGCCAGCTCACCAAACGCGGGACGCCTCGGGACCGGGGAGCTGTTTTTT.

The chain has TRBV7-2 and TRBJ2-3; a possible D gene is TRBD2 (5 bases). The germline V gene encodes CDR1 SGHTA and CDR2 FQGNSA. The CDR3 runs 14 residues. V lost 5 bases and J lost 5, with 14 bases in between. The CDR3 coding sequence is TGTGCCAGCAGCCCCTTAGGGAGAGGAGATACGCAGTATTTT. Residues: CASSPLGRGDTQYF.

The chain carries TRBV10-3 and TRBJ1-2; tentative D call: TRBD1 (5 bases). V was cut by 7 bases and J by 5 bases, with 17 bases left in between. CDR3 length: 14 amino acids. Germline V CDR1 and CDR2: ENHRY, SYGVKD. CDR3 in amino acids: CAITQGGSSYGYTF. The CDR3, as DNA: TGTGCCATCACTCAGGGCGGTAGCTCTTATGGCTACACCTTC.

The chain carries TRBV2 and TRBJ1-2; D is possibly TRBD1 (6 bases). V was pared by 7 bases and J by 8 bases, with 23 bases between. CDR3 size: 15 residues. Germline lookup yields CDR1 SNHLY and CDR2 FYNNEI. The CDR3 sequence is CASTERAAGGGGYTF. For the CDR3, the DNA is TGTGCCAGCACCGAGAGGGCCGCCGGGGGGGGCGGCTACACCTTC.

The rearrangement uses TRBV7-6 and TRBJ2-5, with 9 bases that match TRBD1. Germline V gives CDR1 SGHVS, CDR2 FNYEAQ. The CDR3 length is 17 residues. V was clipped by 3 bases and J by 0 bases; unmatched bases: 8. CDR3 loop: CASSFRTGALYQETQYF. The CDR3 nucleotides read TGTGCCAGCAGCTTTAGGACAGGGGCTCTGTACCAAGAGACCCAGTACTTC.

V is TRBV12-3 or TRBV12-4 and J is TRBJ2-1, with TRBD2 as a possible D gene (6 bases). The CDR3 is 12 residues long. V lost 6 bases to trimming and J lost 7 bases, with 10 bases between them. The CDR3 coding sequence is TGTGCCAGCAGGCTTCGGGGGAATGAGCAGTTCTTC. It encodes CASRLRGNEQFF.

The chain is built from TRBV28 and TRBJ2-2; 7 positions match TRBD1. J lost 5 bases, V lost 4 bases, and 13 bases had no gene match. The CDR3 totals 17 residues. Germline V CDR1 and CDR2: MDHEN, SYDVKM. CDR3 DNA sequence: TGTGCCAGCAGTTACGATCCAGGGGGAACGAGGACCGGGGAGCTGTTTTTT. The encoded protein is CASSYDPGGTRTGELFF.

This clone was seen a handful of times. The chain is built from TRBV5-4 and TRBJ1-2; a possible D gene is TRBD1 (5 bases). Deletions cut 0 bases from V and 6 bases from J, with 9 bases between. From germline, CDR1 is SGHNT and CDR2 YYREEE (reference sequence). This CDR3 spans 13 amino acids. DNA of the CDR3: TGTGCCAGCAGCTTGGCTTCAGGGAATGGCTACACCTTC. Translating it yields CASSLASGNGYTF.

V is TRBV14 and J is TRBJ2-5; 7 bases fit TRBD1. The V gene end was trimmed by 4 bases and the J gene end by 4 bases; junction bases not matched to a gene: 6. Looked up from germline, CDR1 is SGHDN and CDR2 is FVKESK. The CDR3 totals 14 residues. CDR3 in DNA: TGTGCCAGCAGCCGCCACAGGGGTTCAGAGACCCAGTACTTC. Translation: CASSRHRGSETQYF.

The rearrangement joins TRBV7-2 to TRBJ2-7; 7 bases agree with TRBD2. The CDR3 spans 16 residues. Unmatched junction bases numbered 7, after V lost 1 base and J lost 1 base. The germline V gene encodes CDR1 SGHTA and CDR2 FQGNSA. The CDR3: CASSLVAFSGSYEQYF. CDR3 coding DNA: TGTGCCAGCAGCTTAGTCGCTTTTAGCGGGTCCTACGAGCAGTACTTC. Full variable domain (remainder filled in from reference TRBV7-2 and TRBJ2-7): GAGVSQSPSNKVTEKGKDVELRCDPISGHTALYWYRQSLGQGLEFLIYFQGNSAPDKSGLPSDRFSAERTGGSVSTLTIQRTQQEDSAVYLCASSLVAFSGSYEQYFGPGTRLTVT.

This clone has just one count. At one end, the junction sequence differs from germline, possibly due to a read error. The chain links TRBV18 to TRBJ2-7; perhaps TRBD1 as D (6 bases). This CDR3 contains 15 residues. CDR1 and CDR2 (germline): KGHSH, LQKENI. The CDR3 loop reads CATSQVNRETYEQYF. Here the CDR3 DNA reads TGTGCCACCTCACAGGTGAACAGGGAAACTTACGAGCAGTACTTC.

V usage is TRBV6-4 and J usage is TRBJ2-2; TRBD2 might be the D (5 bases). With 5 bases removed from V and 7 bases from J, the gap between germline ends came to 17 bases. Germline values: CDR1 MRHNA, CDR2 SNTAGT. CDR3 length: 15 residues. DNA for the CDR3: TGTGCCAGCAGTCGGGATGCGGCCCCAATCGGGGAGCTGTTTTTT. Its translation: CASSRDAAPIGELFF.

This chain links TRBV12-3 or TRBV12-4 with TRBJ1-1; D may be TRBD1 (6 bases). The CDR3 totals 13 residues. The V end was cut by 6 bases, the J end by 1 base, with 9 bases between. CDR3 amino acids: CASSLTGNTEAFF. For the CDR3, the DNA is TGTGCCAGCAGCCTGACAGGGAACACTGAAGCTTTCTTT.

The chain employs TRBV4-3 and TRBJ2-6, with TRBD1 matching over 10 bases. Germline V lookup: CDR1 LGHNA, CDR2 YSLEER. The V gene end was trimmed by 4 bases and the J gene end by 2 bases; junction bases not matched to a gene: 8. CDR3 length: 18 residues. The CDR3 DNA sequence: TGCGCCAGCAGCCTTTCCGGGACAGGGGCCGCTGGGGCCAACGTCCTGACTTTC. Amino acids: CASSLSGTGAAGANVLTF.

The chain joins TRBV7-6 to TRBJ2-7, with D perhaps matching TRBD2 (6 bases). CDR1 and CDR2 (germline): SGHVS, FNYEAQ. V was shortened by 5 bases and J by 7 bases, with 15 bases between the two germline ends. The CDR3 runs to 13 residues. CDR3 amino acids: CASSTKEGSEQYF. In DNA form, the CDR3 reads TGTGCCAGCAGCACGAAGGAGGGGAGTGAGCAGTACTTC.

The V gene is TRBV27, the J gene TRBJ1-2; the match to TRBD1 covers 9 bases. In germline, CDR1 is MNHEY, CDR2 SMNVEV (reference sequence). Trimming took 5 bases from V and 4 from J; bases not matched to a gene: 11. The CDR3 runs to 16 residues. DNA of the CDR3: TGTGCCAGCAGTCTCCGAAGTGGGACAGGGCCCTATGGCTACACCTTC. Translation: CASSLRSGTGPYGYTF.

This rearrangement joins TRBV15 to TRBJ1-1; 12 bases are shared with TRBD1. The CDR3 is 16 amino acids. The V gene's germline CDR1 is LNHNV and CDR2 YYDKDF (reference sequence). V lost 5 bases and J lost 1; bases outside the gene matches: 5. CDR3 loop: CATSPGTGGRNTEAFF. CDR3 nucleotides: TGTGCCACCAGCCCCGGGACAGGGGGCAGGAACACTGAAGCTTTCTTT.

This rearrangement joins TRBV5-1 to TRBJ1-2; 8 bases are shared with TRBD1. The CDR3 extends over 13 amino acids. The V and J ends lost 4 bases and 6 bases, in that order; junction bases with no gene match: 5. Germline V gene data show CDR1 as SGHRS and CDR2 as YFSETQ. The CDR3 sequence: CASSVDRADGYTF. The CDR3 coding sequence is TGCGCCAGCAGCGTGGACAGGGCAGATGGCTACACCTTC.

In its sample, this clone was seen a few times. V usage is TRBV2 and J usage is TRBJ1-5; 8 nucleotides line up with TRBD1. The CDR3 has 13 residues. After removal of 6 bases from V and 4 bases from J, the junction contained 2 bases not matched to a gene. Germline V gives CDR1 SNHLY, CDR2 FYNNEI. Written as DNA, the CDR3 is TGTGCCAGCAGAGGACAGGGAAATCAGCCCCAGCATTTT. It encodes CASRGQGNQPQHF.

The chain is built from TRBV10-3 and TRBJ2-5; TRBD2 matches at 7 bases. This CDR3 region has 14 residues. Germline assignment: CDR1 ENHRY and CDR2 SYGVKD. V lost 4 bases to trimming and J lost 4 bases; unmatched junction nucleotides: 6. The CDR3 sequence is CAISAGGGVETQYF. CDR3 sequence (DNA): TGTGCCATCAGTGCGGGGGGTGGAGTAGAGACCCAGTACTTC.

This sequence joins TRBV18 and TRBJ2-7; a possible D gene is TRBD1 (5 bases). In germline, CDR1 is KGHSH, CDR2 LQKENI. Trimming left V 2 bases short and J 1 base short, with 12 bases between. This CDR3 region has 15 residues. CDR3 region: CASSPIREGSYEQYF. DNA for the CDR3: TGTGCCAGCTCACCAATCAGGGAAGGGTCCTACGAGCAGTACTTC.

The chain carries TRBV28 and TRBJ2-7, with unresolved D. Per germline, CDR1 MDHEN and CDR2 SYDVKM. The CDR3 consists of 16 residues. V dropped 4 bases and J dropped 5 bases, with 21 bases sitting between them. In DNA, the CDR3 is TGTGCCAGCAGTTCTAACCTACCCGTCGAATCTGACGAGCAGTACTTC. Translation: CASSSNLPVESDEQYF.

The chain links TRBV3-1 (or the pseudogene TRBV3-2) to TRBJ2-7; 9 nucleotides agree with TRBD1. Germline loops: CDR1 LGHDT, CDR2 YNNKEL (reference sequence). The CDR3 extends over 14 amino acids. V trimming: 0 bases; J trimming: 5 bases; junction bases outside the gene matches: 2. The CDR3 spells CASSQDRDRDEQYF. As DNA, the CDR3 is TGTGCCAGCAGCCAAGATAGGGACAGGGACGAGCAGTACTTC.

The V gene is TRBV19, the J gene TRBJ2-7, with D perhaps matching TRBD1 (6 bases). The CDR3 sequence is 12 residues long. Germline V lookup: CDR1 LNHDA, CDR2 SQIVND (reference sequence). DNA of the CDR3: TGTCCCGCCATCGAGGGGGAAAACGAGCAGTACTTC. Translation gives CPAIEGENEQYF. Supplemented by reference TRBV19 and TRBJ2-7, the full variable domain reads DGGITQSPKYLFRKEGQNVTLSCEQNLNHDAMYWYRQDPGQGLRLIYYSQIVNDFQKGDIAEGYSVSREKKESFPLTVTSAQKNPTAFYLCPAIEGENEQYFGPGTRLTVT.

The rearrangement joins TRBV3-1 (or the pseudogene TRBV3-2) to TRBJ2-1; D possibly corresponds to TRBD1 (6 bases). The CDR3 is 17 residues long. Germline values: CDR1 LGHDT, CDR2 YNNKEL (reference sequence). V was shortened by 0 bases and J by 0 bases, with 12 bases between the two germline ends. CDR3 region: CASSQDRGTASYNEQFF. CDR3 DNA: TGTGCCAGCAGCCAAGATAGGGGGACGGCCTCCTACAATGAGCAGTTCTTC.

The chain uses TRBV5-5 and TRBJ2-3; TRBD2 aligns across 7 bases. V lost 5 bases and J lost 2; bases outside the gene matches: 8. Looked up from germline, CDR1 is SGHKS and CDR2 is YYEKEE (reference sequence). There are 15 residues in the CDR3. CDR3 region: CASRWEGSPTDTQYF. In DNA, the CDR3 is TGTGCCAGCAGATGGGAGGGCAGCCCCACAGATACGCAGTATTTT.

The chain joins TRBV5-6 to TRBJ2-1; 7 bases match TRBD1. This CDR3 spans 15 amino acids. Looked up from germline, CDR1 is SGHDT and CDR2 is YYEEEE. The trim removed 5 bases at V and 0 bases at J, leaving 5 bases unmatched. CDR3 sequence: CASRPGQSSYNEQFF. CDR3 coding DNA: TGTGCCAGCAGACCGGGACAGAGCTCCTACAATGAGCAGTTCTTC.